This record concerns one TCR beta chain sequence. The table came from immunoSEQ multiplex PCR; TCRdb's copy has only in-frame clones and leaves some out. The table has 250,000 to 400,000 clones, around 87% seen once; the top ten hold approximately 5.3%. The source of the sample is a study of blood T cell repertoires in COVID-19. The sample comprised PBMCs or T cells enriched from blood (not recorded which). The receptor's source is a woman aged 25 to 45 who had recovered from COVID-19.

The DNA for the CDR3 is TGTGCCAGCAGTTTATATACAGGGGCCACGAACACTGAAGCTTTCTTT. Amino acids: CASSLYTGATNTEAFF. The J gene is TRBJ1-1, the V gene TRBV27; 7 bases fit TRBD1. Unmatched junction bases numbered 6, after V lost 1 base and J lost 1 base. Germline-derived CDR1 and CDR2 are MNHEY and SMNVEV (reference sequence). The CDR3 has 16 residues.